The text below deals with one T cell receptor beta chain. The antigen remains undetermined. The entry originates in a study of T cell repertoires in cytomegalovirus infection. Study-level findings and limits: What dominated the ex vivo response were HLA-C-restricted CMV-specific TCR beta clonotypes.

The CDR3 is 14 residues long. The V and J ends lost 6 bases and 8 bases respectively, with 19 bases between them. Germline assignment: CDR1 LGHNT and CDR2 FRNRAP. Each CDR3 protein gets one entry after TCRdb re-called the reads with MiXCR. The sample contains 750,000 to 950,000 distinct CDR3 sequences, 29% of which appear only once. Sequenced material: cultured CD8+ T cells from PBMCs, taken from culture after CMV antigen stimulation. The chain uses TRBV12-5 and TRBJ1-2, with D perhaps TRBD1 (5 bases). The receptor was isolated from a human donor in good health (CMV status not recorded). Some clones in this sample may be carry-over from other donors' samples. The DNA for the CDR3 is TGTGCTAGTGGCCTTGGGGGAGCCCAGCGGGGCTACACCTTC. This sequence encodes CASGLGGAQRGYTF.